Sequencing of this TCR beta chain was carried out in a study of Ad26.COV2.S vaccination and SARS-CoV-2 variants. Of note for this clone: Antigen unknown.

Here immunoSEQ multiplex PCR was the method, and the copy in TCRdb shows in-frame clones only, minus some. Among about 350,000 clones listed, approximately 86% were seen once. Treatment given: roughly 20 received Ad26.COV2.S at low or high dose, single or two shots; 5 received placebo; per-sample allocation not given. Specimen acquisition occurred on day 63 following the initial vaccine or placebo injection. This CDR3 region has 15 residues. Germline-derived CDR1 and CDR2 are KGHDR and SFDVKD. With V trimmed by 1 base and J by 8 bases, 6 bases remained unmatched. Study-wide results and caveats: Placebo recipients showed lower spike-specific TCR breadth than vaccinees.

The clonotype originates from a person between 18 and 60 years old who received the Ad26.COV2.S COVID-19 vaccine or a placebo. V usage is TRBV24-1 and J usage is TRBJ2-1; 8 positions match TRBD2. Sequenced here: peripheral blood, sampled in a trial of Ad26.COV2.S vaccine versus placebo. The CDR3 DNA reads TGTGCCACCAGTGATTTCCGCGGGGGGCTCTATGAGCAGTTCTTC. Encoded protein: CATSDFRGGLYEQFF.